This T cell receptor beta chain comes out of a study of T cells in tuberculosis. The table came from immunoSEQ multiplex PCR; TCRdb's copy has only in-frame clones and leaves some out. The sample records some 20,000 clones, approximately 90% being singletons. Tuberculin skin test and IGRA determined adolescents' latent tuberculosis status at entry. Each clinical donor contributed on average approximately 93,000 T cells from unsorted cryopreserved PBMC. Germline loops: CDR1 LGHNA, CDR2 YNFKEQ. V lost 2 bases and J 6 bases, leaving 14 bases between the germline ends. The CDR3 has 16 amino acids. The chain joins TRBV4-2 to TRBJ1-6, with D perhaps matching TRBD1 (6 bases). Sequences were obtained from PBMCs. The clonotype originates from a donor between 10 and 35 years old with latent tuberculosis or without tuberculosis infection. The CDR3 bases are TGTGCCAGCAGCCAACCCGACAGGCAACTTAATTCACCCCTCCACTTT. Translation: CASSQPDRQLNSPLHF.